The present TCR beta chain was sequenced within a study of T cell repertoires in cytomegalovirus infection. The overall study: Indicated by public TCR beta signatures were CMV infection and matching HLA type. Findings and limits, study-wide: Summed frequency of public TCR beta families distinguished CMV carriers with the relevant HLA. The ex vivo response was dominated by HLA-C-restricted CMV-specific TCR beta clonotypes.

The ends were cut back, 6 bases at V and 4 bases at J, with 14 bases in the middle. The CDR3 runs 14 residues. Germline CDR1 reads MRHNA; CDR2 reads SNTAGT. As regards this clonotype: Its antigen remains unidentified.

TCRdb reprocessed the reads via MiXCR and lists one record per CDR3 protein. In the table there are 560,000 or so distinct CDR3 sequences, 15% to 20% of which are singletons. This rearrangement joins TRBV6-4 to TRBJ2-3; D tentatively reads TRBD1 or TRBD2 (6 bases each). This receptor was taken from a human donor in good health (CMV status not recorded). Some clones in this sample may be carry-over from other donors' samples. Specimen: CD8+ T cells from PBMCs. For the CDR3, the DNA is TGTGCCAGCAGCACAGGGAGGTTGGCAGATACGCAGTATTTT. Translation gives CASSTGRLADTQYF.